These 2 T cell receptor beta chains originate from one sample sequenced in a study of monozygotic twins with cystic fibrosis. Method: immunoSEQ multiplex PCR; TCRdb's copy keeps in-frame clones and lacks some. The sample lists 30,000 to 45,000 clones, about 80% occurring once. The sample taken for sequencing was blood. These receptors were obtained from a girl aged 2-9 years with cystic fibrosis.

The DNA for the CDR3 is TGCGCCAGCAGCTCTACAGGGGGCCTGGGCTACGAGCAGTACTTC. Its translation is CASSSTGGLGYEQYF. The chain recombines TRBV5-1 with TRBJ2-7, with 9 bases identical to TRBD1. This CDR3 contains 15 residues. Germline CDR1 SGHRS, CDR2 YFSETQ. The V and J ends lost 3 bases and 3 bases, in that order; junction bases with no gene match: 7.

As DNA, the CDR3 is TGTGCCAGCAGCAAAACTAGCGGGGGGGCCTCCCTCCAAGAGACCCAGTACTTC. This codes for CASSKTSGGASLQETQYF. The chain links TRBV4-2 to TRBJ2-5, with 13 bases aligning to TRBD2. This CDR3 has 18 amino acids. V lost 5 bases to trimming and J lost 1 base; unmatched junction nucleotides: 10. The V gene's germline CDR1 is LGHNA and CDR2 YNFKEQ.